Presented here are 21 T cell receptor beta chains from one specimen sequenced in a study of blood T cell repertoires in COVID-19 (dated by TCRdb to 2020 to 2022). Library preparation used the immunoSEQ multiplex PCR assay. TCRdb took this table from immuneACCESS and kept in-frame rearrangements with V and J called. Such tables lack part of the clones; where checked against another copy, unresolved V genes explain under half of the gap, and the rest is unexplained. Present in this sample are more than 200,000 clones, roughly 86% of which were seen just once. The ten largest account for around 0.67% of the sample. The specimen was peripheral blood. The receptors come from a human donor in a cohort sampled during active COVID-19.

V usage is TRBV7-9 and J usage is TRBJ1-4, with 7 bases lining up with TRBD1. From germline, CDR1 is SEHNR and CDR2 FQNEAQ (reference sequence). The CDR3 runs to 17 residues. Trimming took 2 bases from V and 4 from J; bases not matched to a gene: 10. The CDR3: CASSLTPSTGINEKLFF. The CDR3 DNA is TGTGCCAGCAGCTTAACCCCTTCGACAGGGATTAATGAAAAACTGTTTTTT.

J is TRBJ2-7 and V is TRBV3-1 (or the pseudogene TRBV3-2); a possible D gene is TRBD1 (6 bases). Trimming pared 4 bases from V and 3 bases from J, leaving 10 bases between. The CDR3 has 13 residues. The V gene's germline CDR1 is LGHDT and CDR2 YNNKEL (reference sequence). The CDR3 nucleotides are TGTGCCAGCAGCCTCATAGGGGGCTACGAGCAGTACTTC. Protein sequence: CASSLIGGYEQYF.

The chain joins TRBV5-6 to TRBJ2-1; 13 positions agree with TRBD2. The V and J ends lost 1 base and 7 bases, in that order; junction bases with no gene match: 2. The germline V gene encodes CDR1 SGHDT and CDR2 YYEEEE. CDR3 size: 15 residues. For the CDR3, the DNA is TGTGCCAGCAGCTTGCCGACTAGCGGGGGGAATGAGCAGTTCTTC. Protein sequence: CASSLPTSGGNEQFF.

The chain couples TRBV12-3 or TRBV12-4 to TRBJ2-7, with 7 nucleotides matching TRBD1. This CDR3 has 13 residues. With V trimmed by 5 bases and J by 4 bases, 5 bases remained unmatched. The CDR3 here is CASSPWDSYEQYF. CDR3 sequence (DNA): TGTGCCAGCAGTCCCTGGGACAGTTACGAGCAGTACTTC.

The V gene is TRBV11-3, the J gene TRBJ2-5, with D possibly matching TRBD2 (6 bases). CDR1 SGHNT and CDR2 YENEEA come from the germline V gene. V dropped 5 bases and J dropped 2 bases, with 15 bases sitting between them. The CDR3 spans 15 residues. The CDR3 is CASSLGGRVQETQYF. CDR3 sequence (DNA): TGTGCCAGCAGCCTTGGAGGGCGGGTACAAGAGACCCAGTACTTC.

V usage is TRBV3-1 (or the pseudogene TRBV3-2) and J usage is TRBJ1-6; D is undetermined. Trimming took 0 bases from V and 7 from J, leaving 4 bases between them. Germline CDR1 reads LGHDT; CDR2 reads YNNKEL (reference sequence). The CDR3 is made up of 13 amino acids. The CDR3 here is CASSQDMNSPLHF. The CDR3 nucleotides read TGTGCCAGCAGCCAAGATATGAATTCACCCCTCCACTTT.

Comment on this clone: Other DNA sequences within the sample encode an identical CDR3. This chain uses TRBV9 with TRBJ2-7, with TRBD2 as a possible D gene (5 bases). The V gene's germline CDR1 is SGDLS and CDR2 YYNGEE. The CDR3 is made up of 11 amino acids. Trimming left V 3 bases short and J 4 bases short, with 5 bases between. The CDR3 DNA reads as TGTGCCAGCAGCGCGGGGTACGAGCAGTACTTC. This sequence encodes CASSAGYEQYF.

The genes are TRBV7-4 and TRBJ2-5; 10 bases line up with TRBD2. The germline V gene has CDR1 SGHVT and CDR2 SQSDAQ. This CDR3 region has 17 residues. J lost 4 bases, V lost 3 bases, and 11 bases had no gene match. CDR3 coding DNA: TGTGCCAGCAGCTTTAGCCTAGCGGGGGTACGGATAGAGACCCAGTACTTC. The encoded protein is CASSFSLAGVRIETQYF.

The chain is built from TRBV12-3 or TRBV12-4 and TRBJ1-2; D possibly corresponds to TRBD1 (6 bases). V lost 4 bases and J lost 8, with 11 bases in between. There are 12 residues in the CDR3. This CDR3 reads CASSSGDGGYTF. CDR3 sequence (DNA): TGTGCCAGCAGTTCAGGGGATGGCGGCTACACCTTC.

This clone showed up just a few times. The chain couples TRBV9 to TRBJ1-6; TRBD1 aligns across 7 bases. Germline CDR1 is SGDLS and CDR2 is YYNGEE. This CDR3 spans 19 amino acids. V was pared by 3 bases and J by 0 bases, with 12 bases of the junction left unmatched. The DNA of the CDR3 is TGTGCCAGCAGCGCCTTTTCCCTACAGGGGAGCTCCTATAATTCACCCCTCCACTTT. This encodes CASSAFSLQGSSYNSPLHF.

The chain couples TRBV27 to TRBJ1-6; 8 nucleotides align to TRBD1. Germline loops: CDR1 MNHEY, CDR2 SMNVEV (reference sequence). The CDR3 extends over 15 amino acids. With V trimmed by 2 bases and J by 12 bases, 9 bases remained unmatched. CDR3: CASSLTGQEIGPLHF. The CDR3 nucleotides read TGTGCCAGCAGTTTAACGGGACAGGAAATTGGACCCCTCCACTTT.

The rearrangement uses TRBV19 and TRBJ1-2; 7 nucleotides agree with TRBD1. CDR3 length: 15 residues. The V gene end was trimmed by 3 bases and the J gene end by 3 bases; junction bases not matched to a gene: 7. Per germline, CDR1 LNHDA and CDR2 SQIVND (reference sequence). CDR3 protein: CASSIDRDRHYGYTF. The CDR3 region has the DNA TGTGCCAGTAGTATCGACCGGGACAGACACTATGGCTACACCTTC.

V usage is TRBV4-3 and J usage is TRBJ2-1; 8 positions match TRBD2. The CDR3 has 14 residues. Trimming cost V 0 bases and J 13 bases; bases outside gene matches: 8. The V gene's germline CDR1 is LGHNA and CDR2 YSLEER. CDR3 loop: CASSQDAQRGSQFF. For the CDR3, the DNA is TGCGCCAGCAGCCAAGACGCCCAGCGGGGGAGCCAGTTCTTC.

Only a few counts were recorded for this clone. This chain joins TRBV7-8 and TRBJ1-1; no clear D gene. Germline lookup yields CDR1 SGHVS and CDR2 FQNEAQ. CDR3 size: 13 residues. Trimming cost V 7 bases and J 1 base, with 10 bases left between them. For the CDR3, the DNA is TGTGCCAGCATGAAACAATCGAACACTGAAGCTTTCTTT. Protein sequence: CASMKQSNTEAFF.

The J gene is TRBJ2-5, the V gene TRBV7-2; D is perhaps TRBD2 (6 bases). Germline lookup yields CDR1 SGHTA and CDR2 FQGNSA. CDR3 size: 14 residues. The germline V and J ends were trimmed by 5 bases and 5 bases, with 15 bases remaining between them. The CDR3 DNA reads as TGTGCCAGCAGCCCCGGGACTCTGGAGGAGACCCAGTACTTC. Translation: CASSPGTLEETQYF.

J is TRBJ2-7 and V is TRBV7-3, with 7 bases matching TRBD2. With 5 bases clipped from V and 3 bases from J, the junction kept 7 bases outside the gene matches. Germline CDR1 SGHTA, CDR2 FQGTGA. This CDR3 is 14 amino acids long. The CDR3 region has the DNA TGTGCCAGCAGCCCTAGCGGTTGGGGCTACGAGCAGTACTTC. It translates to CASSPSGWGYEQYF. The whole variable domain, filled in from reference TRBV7-3 and TRBJ2-7, reads GAGVSQTPSNKVTEKGKYVELRCDPISGHTALYWYRQSLGQGPEFLIYFQGTGAADDSGLPNDRFFAVRPEGSVSTLKIQRTERGDSAVYLCASSPSGWGYEQYFGPGTRLTVT.

The chain combines TRBV9 with TRBJ2-7; D perhaps matches TRBD2 (5 bases). The germline CDR1 and CDR2 sequences are SGDLS and YYNGEE. The CDR3 runs 14 residues. With 3 bases removed from V and 0 bases from J, the gap between germline ends came to 10 bases. The CDR3 is CASSALGVSYEQYF. The CDR3, as DNA: TGTGCCAGCAGCGCCCTCGGGGTCTCCTACGAGCAGTACTTC.

This sequence joins TRBV28 and TRBJ2-6; 10 positions match TRBD1. Germline trimming cut 11 bases from V and 0 bases from J; bases unmatched to any gene: 4. The length of the CDR3 is 15 residues. CDR1 and CDR2 (germline): MDHEN, SYDVKM. The CDR3 is CAAGTGVSGANVLTF. CDR3 nucleotides: TGTGCCGCCGGGACAGGGGTCTCTGGGGCCAACGTCCTGACTTTC.

In this sample, this clone turned up a few times. CDR3 sequence (DNA): TGTGCCAGCAGCTCCCTGGAAGAGGTCACTGAAGCTTTCTTT. This gives the protein CASSSLEEVTEAFF. The chain uses TRBV5-6 and TRBJ1-1; D remains unclear. Trimming removed 3 bases at V and 4 bases at J, with 13 bases between. This CDR3 has 14 residues. From germline, CDR1 is SGHDT and CDR2 YYEEEE.

The CDR3 sequence is CASSEGGKEDEQFF. CDR3 nucleotide sequence: TGTGCCAGCAGTGAAGGTGGGAAGGAGGATGAGCAGTTCTTC. V is TRBV25-1 and J is TRBJ2-1; D is perhaps TRBD2 (5 bases). There are 14 residues in the CDR3. The V and J ends lost 2 bases and 8 bases respectively, with 13 bases between them. CDR1 MGHDK and CDR2 SYGVNS come from the germline V gene.

A single count supports this clone. The chain joins TRBV4-2 to TRBJ2-1; 10 nucleotides align to TRBD2. Germline V gene lookup returns CDR1 LGHNA and CDR2 YNFKEQ. The CDR3 spans 17 residues. V was pared by 0 bases and J by 4 bases, with 6 bases of the junction left unmatched. The CDR3 nucleotides are TGTGCCAGCAGCCAAGAGAGAACTAGCGGGAAGTACAATGAGCAGTTCTTC. It encodes CASSQERTSGKYNEQFF.